Each of the 22 T cell receptor beta chains below was sequenced from the same sample in a study of regulatory T cells in long-lasting Graves disease (dated by TCRdb to the early 2020s). The sample's time point, from its label and the paper: newly diagnosed GD, antithyroid drugs for less than 3 months. RNA was extracted from PBMCs in TRIzol for both TCR sequencing and RNA sequencing. The library was obtained by multiplex PCR. Data came from an Illumina HiSeq 4000. TCR beta libraries were built with iRepertoire HTBI primers and Arm-PCR amplification of CDR3 regions. TCRdb trimmed public reads at Q25 via fastp, called clones via MiXCR and kept in-frame beta chains. CDR3 protein duplicates are merged, each entry listing the most common genes and DNA. For this sample there are about 400,000 distinct CDR3 sequences; less than 20% appear just once. The leading ten clones occupy 20% to 25% of the sample. Sequenced here: peripheral blood mononuclear cells (PBMCs), sampled at new diagnosis, from a patient treated with antithyroid drugs. All receptors derive from a female donor with Graves disease.

Many counts were recorded for this clonotype. The chain carries TRBV7-9 and TRBJ2-3; 12 nucleotides line up with TRBD2. The CDR3 loop spans 17 amino acids. J gave up 2 bases and V 1 base, and 4 bases lay outside the gene matches. CDR1 SEHNR and CDR2 FQNEAQ come from the germline V gene (reference sequence). The CDR3 DNA follows: TGTGCCAGCAGCTTAGACCTAGCGGGAGGGCCCACAGATACGCAGTATTTT. It is translated as CASSLDLAGGPTDTQYF.

In its sample, this clonotype was seen a few times. The chain recombines TRBV5-4 with TRBJ2-5; D might be TRBD1 (8 bases). Germline lookup yields CDR1 SGHNT and CDR2 YYREEE (reference sequence). The CDR3 extends over 17 amino acids. V was cut by 5 bases and J by 3 bases, with 23 bases left in between. In nucleotides, the CDR3 is TGTGCCAGCAGTTACAGGGGGAGGGGCGGACCCAAAGAGACCCAGTACTTC. Translation: CASSYRGRGGPKETQYF.

This clonotype was counted at least ten times. The chain employs TRBV9 and TRBJ2-5; D remains ambiguous. The germline gives CDR1 SGDLS, CDR2 YYNGEE. The CDR3 loop spans 14 amino acids. V shed 0 bases and J shed 4 bases, with 10 bases lying between them. As DNA, the CDR3 is TGTGCCAGCAGCGTAGGAAACTGGGGAGAGACCCAGTACTTC. The encoded protein is CASSVGNWGETQYF.

This clonotype was found a few times. The V call is TRBV19, the J call TRBJ2-1; D gene unclear. Germline V lookup: CDR1 LNHDA, CDR2 SQIVND (reference sequence). This CDR3 region has 12 residues. The V end lost 7 bases, the J end lost 12 bases, and 16 bases lay between the germline ends. CDR3 nucleotide sequence: TGTGCCAGTACCGCCGGTGGCTTAGGGCAGTTCTTC. It is translated as CASTAGGLGQFF.

This clonotype has ten or more counts. The chain recombines TRBV7-2 with TRBJ2-1; D is tentatively TRBD1 or TRBD2 (5 bases each). The CDR3 runs 16 residues. Trimming left V 4 bases short and J 10 bases short, with 23 bases between. Looked up from germline, CDR1 is SGHTA and CDR2 is FQGNSA. The CDR3 region has the DNA TGTGCCAGCAGCTCATCCTCAGGGCTAGCCGGCTTGGAGCAGTTCTTC. Translation: CASSSSSGLAGLEQFF.

Only a few counts were recorded for this clonotype. The V gene is TRBV7-3, the J gene TRBJ2-7; D uncertain. The CDR3 consists of 12 residues. Germline V gene sequence: CDR1 SGHTA, CDR2 FQGTGA. Trimming removed 10 bases from V and 6 bases from J, with 16 bases in between. The CDR3 is CAITSSGVEQYF. In DNA form, the CDR3 reads TGTGCCATCACCTCAAGTGGGGTCGAGCAGTACTTC.

This clonotype was seen at least ten times. The CDR3 DNA follows: TGTGCCAGCAGTTTGCATGAGGTCGGCAATCAGCCCCAGCATTTT. This encodes CASSLHEVGNQPQHF. This chain joins TRBV28 and TRBJ1-5; no firm D call. Germline V lookup: CDR1 MDHEN, CDR2 SYDVKM. The CDR3 is made up of 15 amino acids. V was trimmed by 3 bases and J by 2 bases, leaving 11 bases between them. Drawing the rest from reference TRBV28 and TRBJ1-5, the complete variable domain is DVKVTQSSRYLVKRTGEKVFLECVQDMDHENMFWYRQDPGLGLRLIYFSYDVKMKEKGDIPEGYSVSREKKERFSLILESASTNQTSMYLCASSLHEVGNQPQHFGDGTRLSIL.

This clonotype was seen repeatedly, ten times or more. This chain uses TRBV7-3 with TRBJ2-6; either TRBD1 or TRBD2 may supply D (5 bases each). The CDR3 covers 17 residues. Germline loops: CDR1 SGHTA, CDR2 FQGTGA. V lost 2 bases, J lost 0 bases, and 11 bases lay in between. The CDR3 DNA reads as TGTGCCAGCAGCTTATTGGGGGTGGTCTCTGGGGCCAACGTCCTGACTTTC. Translation gives CASSLLGVVSGANVLTF.

This clonotype was observed at least ten times. CDR3 DNA: TGCGCCAGCACACAGGGCAGAGGGCTTGATCCTGAAGCTTTCTTT. This translates into CASTQGRGLDPEAFF. The chain employs TRBV5-1 and TRBJ1-1, with D perhaps matching TRBD1 (6 bases). The CDR3 runs to 15 residues. Germline CDR1 and CDR2: SGHRS and YFSETQ. V was cut by 6 bases and J by 6 bases, with 21 bases left in between.

This clonotype was detected many times. The rearrangement uses TRBV16 and TRBJ1-5; D not resolved. The CDR3 runs 16 residues. Per the germline V gene, CDR1 is KGHSY and CDR2 is FQNENV. The V and J ends lost 0 bases and 1 base respectively, with 10 bases between them. The DNA of the CDR3 is TGTGCCAGCAGCCAATCGAAATTGGCGAGCAATCAGCCCCAGCATTTT. Amino acids: CASSQSKLASNQPQHF.

This clonotype was detected a few times. The chain couples TRBV7-3 to TRBJ2-3; 11 nucleotides line up with TRBD1. The germline V gene encodes CDR1 SGHTA and CDR2 FQGTGA. The CDR3 contains 14 residues. V lost 5 bases to trimming and J lost 11 bases; unmatched junction nucleotides: 9. DNA for the CDR3: TGTGCCAGCAGCACAACGGACAGGGGGCGAAGGCAGTATTTT. It yields the protein CASSTTDRGRRQYF.

This clonotype came up many times. This chain connects TRBV12-3 or TRBV12-4 to TRBJ1-5; weak D call: TRBD1 (5 bases). The CDR3 contains 17 residues. V lost 0 bases and J lost 4, with 16 bases in between. The CDR3 DNA follows: TGTGCCAGCAGTTTAGCTACAGGAACAGAAACTAATCAGCCCCAGCATTTT. Amino acids: CASSLATGTETNQPQHF.

This clonotype was counted at least ten times. The chain is built from TRBV7-9 and TRBJ1-2; D gene ambiguous. Trimming pared 4 bases from V and 8 bases from J, leaving 11 bases between. Germline loops: CDR1 SEHNR, CDR2 FQNEAQ (reference sequence). The CDR3 spans 12 residues. Here the CDR3 reads CASSSTLGGYTF. CDR3 sequence (DNA): TGTGCCAGCAGCTCCACCTTGGGGGGCTACACCTTC.

This clonotype was seen more than once but under ten times. The J gene is TRBJ1-5, the V gene TRBV19, with TRBD1 as a possible D gene (6 bases). From germline, CDR1 is LNHDA and CDR2 SQIVND (reference sequence). This CDR3 has 15 residues. The V end was cut by 4 bases, the J end by 9 bases, with 19 bases between. CDR3 loop: CASSRRQATQGPQHF. CDR3 in DNA: TGTGCCAGTAGTAGAAGACAGGCGACGCAGGGGCCCCAGCATTTT.

The chain recombines TRBV6-1 with TRBJ1-1, with TRBD1 identical over 7 bases. Germline V CDR1 and CDR2: MNHNS, SASEGT. The CDR3 consists of 18 residues. The V gene end was trimmed by 0 bases and the J gene end by 0 bases; junction bases not matched to a gene: 10. The CDR3 loop is CASSEAPPDRVVNTEAFF. Here the CDR3 DNA reads TGTGCCAGCAGTGAAGCCCCCCCCGACAGGGTTGTGAACACTGAAGCTTTCTTT.

V usage is TRBV29-1 and J usage is TRBJ2-2; D is ambiguous. With 3 bases removed from V and 5 bases from J, the gap between germline ends came to 4 bases. The CDR3 is made up of 11 amino acids. Germline assignment: CDR1 SQVTM and CDR2 ANQGSEA. This chain's CDR3 is CSVEGTGELFF. The DNA for the CDR3 is TGCAGCGTTGAGGGTACCGGGGAGCTGTTTTTT.

This clonotype occurred many times. CDR3 protein: CASSPRTSGRDTQYF. CDR3 nucleotides: TGTGCCAGCAGCCCTAGGACATCCGGTAGAGATACGCAGTATTTT. J is TRBJ2-3 and V is TRBV5-4, with TRBD1 as a possible D gene (5 bases). Germline V gene sequence: CDR1 SGHNT, CDR2 YYREEE (reference sequence). Trimming removed 4 bases at V and 5 bases at J, with 17 bases between. The CDR3 runs 15 residues.

This clonotype was seen at least ten times. The chain couples TRBV6-1 to TRBJ1-2; a possible D gene is TRBD1 (6 bases). Per the germline V gene, CDR1 is MNHNS and CDR2 is SASEGT. This CDR3 has 11 amino acids. Trimming shortened V by 10 bases and J by 7 bases, and 13 bases separated the two germline ends. The CDR3 nucleotides are TGTGCCATCCTACAGGGATTTGGCTACACCTTC. Protein sequence: CAILQGFGYTF.

This clonotype occurred a few times. This could be a read error, since a much larger clone is one nucleotide away. The chain employs TRBV20-1 and TRBJ2-3, with a tentative D call TRBD2 (5 bases). Germline CDR1 is DFQATT and CDR2 is SNEGSKA (reference sequence). This CDR3 has 14 amino acids. The CDR3 bases are TGCAGTGCCCCGGTGGAATCTAGCACAGATACGCAGTGTTTT. Translation gives CSAPVESSTDTQCF.

This clonotype was counted at least ten times. The V and J genes are TRBV5-1 and TRBJ2-7, with D hard to call. The V end was cut by 6 bases, the J end by 0 bases, with 13 bases between. Germline V gene sequence: CDR1 SGHRS, CDR2 YFSETQ. The CDR3 covers 14 residues. CDR3 region: CASKGGGSSYEQYF. The CDR3 bases are TGCGCCAGCAAAGGCGGCGGAAGCTCCTACGAGCAGTACTTC.

This clonotype was seen repeatedly, ten times or more. The chain couples TRBV6-2 or TRBV6-3 to TRBJ2-3, with 8 bases matching TRBD2. The germline V gene encodes CDR1 MNHEY and CDR2 SVGEGT. The CDR3 covers 15 residues. The V and J ends lost 6 bases and 3 bases, in that order; junction bases with no gene match: 8. The CDR3 region is CASSRVGGATDTQYF. The CDR3 region has the DNA TGTGCCAGCAGCCGCGTCGGGGGGGCTACAGATACGCAGTATTTT.

V and J are TRBV19 and TRBJ2-2; 8 nucleotides align to TRBD2. Germline lookup yields CDR1 LNHDA and CDR2 SQIVND (reference sequence). The V gene end was trimmed by 6 bases and the J gene end by 8 bases; junction bases not matched to a gene: 14. The CDR3 length is 16 residues. CDR3 region: CASSILSGNPLGELFF. The CDR3 DNA reads TGTGCCAGTAGCATTCTTAGCGGGAACCCCTTAGGGGAGCTGTTTTTT.